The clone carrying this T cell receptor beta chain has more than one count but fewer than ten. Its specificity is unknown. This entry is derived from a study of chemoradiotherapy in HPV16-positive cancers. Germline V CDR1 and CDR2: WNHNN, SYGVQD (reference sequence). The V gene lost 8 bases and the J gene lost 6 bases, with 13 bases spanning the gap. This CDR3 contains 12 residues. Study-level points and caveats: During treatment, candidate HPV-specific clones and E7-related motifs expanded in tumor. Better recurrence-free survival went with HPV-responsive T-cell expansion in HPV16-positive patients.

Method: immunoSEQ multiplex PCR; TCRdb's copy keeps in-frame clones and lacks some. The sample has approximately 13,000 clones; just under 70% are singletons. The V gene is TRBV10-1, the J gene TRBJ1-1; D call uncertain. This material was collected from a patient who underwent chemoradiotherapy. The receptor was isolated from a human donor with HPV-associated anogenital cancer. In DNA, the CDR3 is TGCGCCAGCTTCTCGCGAGGCGCTGAAGCTTTCTTT. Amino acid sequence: CASFSRGAEAFF.